This T cell receptor (beta chain) was profiled in a study of regulatory T cells in long-lasting Graves disease. Findings of the study overall: Persistent disease showed a preference for TRBV28, TRBJ1-2 and TRBJ2-5.

Researchers made TCR beta libraries by using iRepertoire HTBI primers and running Arm-PCR on CDR3 regions. TCRdb re-called the multiplex PCR reads with MiXCR, one entry per CDR3 protein. Seen here are roughly 420,000 distinct CDR3 sequences, around 15% observed once, and the top ten hold about 20%. Time point noted: newly diagnosed GD, antithyroid drugs for less than 3 months. TCR sequences were obtained from RNA taken from PBMCs. This CDR3 region has 16 residues. With V trimmed by 5 bases and J by 0 bases, 9 bases remained unmatched. The germline V gene encodes CDR1 SQVTM and CDR2 ANQGSEA. This clonotype was found many times. Its target is not known.

The material sequenced was peripheral blood mononuclear cells (PBMCs), taken at new diagnosis, from a patient treated with antithyroid drugs. The chain has TRBV29-1 and TRBJ2-1; 8 positions agree with TRBD1. The receptor was isolated from a female donor with Graves disease. In DNA form, the CDR3 reads TGCAGCGTTCGGGGGACAGGAACCAGCTCCTACAATGAGCAGTTCTTC. Protein sequence: CSVRGTGTSSYNEQFF.